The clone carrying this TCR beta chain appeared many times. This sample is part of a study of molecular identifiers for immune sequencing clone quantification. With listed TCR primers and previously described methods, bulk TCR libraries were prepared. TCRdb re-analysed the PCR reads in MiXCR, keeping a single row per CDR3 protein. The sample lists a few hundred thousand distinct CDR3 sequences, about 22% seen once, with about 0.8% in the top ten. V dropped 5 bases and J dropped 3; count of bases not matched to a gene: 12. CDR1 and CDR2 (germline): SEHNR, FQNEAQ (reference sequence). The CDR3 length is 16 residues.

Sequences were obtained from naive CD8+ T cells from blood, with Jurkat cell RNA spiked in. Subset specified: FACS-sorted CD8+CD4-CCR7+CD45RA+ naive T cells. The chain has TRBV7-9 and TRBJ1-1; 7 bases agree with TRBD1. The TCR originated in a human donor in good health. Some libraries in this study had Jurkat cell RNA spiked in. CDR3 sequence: CASSHRDSRGDTEAFF. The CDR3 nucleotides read TGTGCCAGCAGCCACCGGGACAGCCGGGGAGACACTGAAGCTTTCTTT.